The next 26 T cell receptor beta chains were all read from a single sample in a study of regulatory T cells in long-lasting Graves disease. Relying on iRepertoire HTBI primers and Arm-PCR of CDR3 regions, the team built TCR beta libraries. TCRdb reanalysed the multiplex PCR reads using MiXCR and keeps one entry per CDR3 protein. The sample contains some 420,000 distinct CDR3 sequences, approximately 23% of which appear only once. Time point noted: persistent/refractory GD, antithyroid drugs over 5 years with positive TRAb. PBMC RNA served as the TCR library source. Sequenced material: peripheral blood mononuclear cells (PBMCs), taken when the disease was refractory, from a patient treated with antithyroid drugs. All receptors come from a female donor with Graves disease.

This clonotype showed up many times. This chain links TRBV28 with TRBJ2-5; D is ambiguous. Germline assignment: CDR1 MDHEN and CDR2 SYDVKM. Between the trimmed V and J ends, which lost 5 bases and 0 bases, there was a span of 7 bases. There are 13 residues in the CDR3. The CDR3 loop is CASSAVDQETQYF. As DNA, the CDR3 is TGTGCCAGCAGTGCTGTAGACCAAGAGACCCAGTACTTC.

This clonotype was detected a few times. The chain couples TRBV7-2 to TRBJ1-1; TRBD1 is a possible D gene (6 bases). Deletions cut 7 bases from V and 8 bases from J, with 20 bases between. Germline-derived CDR1 and CDR2 are SGHTA and FQGNSA. This CDR3 comprises 14 residues. The CDR3 DNA follows: TGTGCCAGCACCCCCGGGACAAAAGTGTCCGAAGCTTTCTTT. Protein sequence: CASTPGTKVSEAFF.

This clonotype has at least ten counts. The genes are TRBV6-1 and TRBJ1-5, with D perhaps matching TRBD1 (6 bases). This CDR3 has 17 residues. Germline loops: CDR1 MNHNS, CDR2 SASEGT. V lost 8 bases and J lost 0, with 20 bases in between. CDR3 DNA sequence: TGTGCCAGCGGCGTGGGGGGCGCAAGGCATAGCAATCAGCCCCAGCATTTT. Translation: CASGVGGARHSNQPQHF.

The table lists this clonotype with a count of one. A much larger clone differs from this one at a single base, so this may be a read error. V is TRBV6-5 and J is TRBJ2-2, with D perhaps TRBD2 (5 bases). Germline V gene data show CDR1 as MNHEY and CDR2 as SVGAGI. The CDR3 spans 14 residues. The CDR3 region is CASSFWGNTGEPFF. The DNA for the CDR3 is TGTGCCAGCAGTTTTTGGGGAAACACCGGGGAGCCGTTTTTT.

This chain joins TRBV10-1 and TRBJ1-1; possibly TRBD1 for D (5 bases). Per the germline V gene, CDR1 is WNHNN and CDR2 is SYGVQD (reference sequence). V lost 0 bases and J lost 7, with 21 bases in between. The CDR3 spans 17 residues. Here the CDR3 DNA reads TGCGCCAGCAGTGAGTCGATTCACAGGATTCTGTCAATTGAAGCTTTCTTT. Its translation is CASSESIHRILSIEAFF.

Points on this clonotype: A much larger clone sits a single nucleotide away, making a read error possible. The conserved phenylalanine or tryptophan is not found at the CDR3 terminus, so this likely reflects a read error. V and J are TRBV6-2 or TRBV6-3 and TRBJ1-1, with D unclear. CDR3 size: 14 residues. The germline V gene has CDR1 MNHEY and CDR2 SVGEGT. The V gene lost 4 bases and the J gene lost 6 bases, with 15 bases spanning the gap. The CDR3 nucleotides are TGTGCCAGCAGTTCGACGACGCGGTTGTCTGAAGCTTTCTCT. Its translation is CASSSTTRLSEAFS.

In this sample, this clonotype turned up a few times. The V call is TRBV20-1, the J call TRBJ1-1; D is ambiguous. This CDR3 comprises 14 residues. Germline CDR1 and CDR2: DFQATT and SNEGSKA (reference sequence). The ends were cut back, 0 bases at V and 1 base at J, with 9 bases in the middle. The CDR3 reads CSARDGSENTEAFF. The DNA for the CDR3 is TGCAGTGCTAGAGATGGGTCAGAGAACACTGAAGCTTTCTTT.

J is TRBJ2-1 and V is TRBV2, with D possibly being TRBD2 (6 bases). The germline V gene has CDR1 SNHLY and CDR2 FYNNEI. The CDR3 length is 14 residues. V lost 8 bases and J lost 2, with 13 bases in between. As DNA, the CDR3 is TGTGCCAGCGTACGGGAGTACACCTACAATGAGCAGTTCTTC. Encoded protein: CASVREYTYNEQFF. Full variable domain (remainder filled in from reference TRBV2 and TRBJ2-1): EPEVTQTPSHQVTQMGQEVILRCVPISNHLYFYWYRQILGQKVEFLVSFYNNEISEKSEIFDDQFSVERPDGSNFTLKIRSTKLEDSAMYFCASVREYTYNEQFFGPGTRLTVL.

This clonotype has just a few counts. This chain joins TRBV6-2 or TRBV6-3 and TRBJ1-1, with D possibly being TRBD1 (5 bases). The germline V gene encodes CDR1 MNHEY and CDR2 SVGEGT. Trimming cost V 7 bases and J 4 bases, with 16 bases left between them. The CDR3 is made up of 14 amino acids. CDR3 DNA sequence: TGTGCCAGCACCGACGGGGGGGGGGTCACTGAAGCTTTCTTT. Translation: CASTDGGGVTEAFF.

Points on this clonotype: A read error is possible here, since a much larger clone lies one base away. J is TRBJ2-5 and V is TRBV7-3, with a weak D call TRBD1 (6 bases). The germline gives CDR1 SGHTA, CDR2 FQGTGA. This CDR3 comprises 15 residues. V shed 8 bases and J shed 1 base, with 17 bases lying between them. The CDR3 nucleotides read TGTGCCAGCGGCCCATCGGGACACTTCCAAGAGACCCAGTACTTC. Translation gives CASGPSGHFQETQYF.

This clonotype has ten or more counts. The V call is TRBV13, the J call TRBJ1-2, with TRBD1 matching over 7 bases. This CDR3 is built from 14 residues. Germline values: CDR1 PRHDT, CDR2 FYEKMQ (reference sequence). J lost 2 bases, V lost 5 bases, and 5 bases had no gene match. DNA of the CDR3: TGTGCCAGCAGCACAGGGGTGTTGAACTATGGCTACACCTTC. It translates to CASSTGVLNYGYTF.

The chain carries TRBV7-8 and TRBJ1-2; 9 nucleotides agree with TRBD1. The CDR3 loop spans 18 amino acids. Trimming removed 4 bases from V and 0 bases from J; junction bases left unmatched: 12. Germline CDR1 SGHVS, CDR2 FQNEAQ. The CDR3 DNA follows: TGTGCCAGCAGCTCACCGGGACAGGGTGCCCTAGCTAACTATGGCTACACCTTC. Residues: CASSSPGQGALANYGYTF.

This clonotype was seen a handful of times. An end of the junction differs from the germline gene, which may be a read error. The chain combines TRBV20-1 with TRBJ1-1; TRBD1 matches 8 bases. This CDR3 contains 14 residues. Germline V gene data show CDR1 as DFQATT and CDR2 as SNEGSKA (reference sequence). CDR3 in DNA: TGCAGTGCTCGAGACACAGGGGGTCAGGTTGAAGCTTTCTTT. It encodes CSARDTGGQVEAFF.

The V call is TRBV6-5, the J call TRBJ1-1, with a possible D match to TRBD1 (5 bases). V lost 2 bases and J 3 bases, leaving 13 bases between the germline ends. The CDR3 is 15 residues long. Per the germline V gene, CDR1 is MNHEY and CDR2 is SVGAGI. CDR3 region: CASSYAVGTYTEAFF. The CDR3, as DNA: TGTGCCAGCAGTTACGCAGTCGGGACCTACACTGAAGCTTTCTTT.

As for this clonotype: Sequence at one end of the junction differs from germline and may be a read error. The J gene is TRBJ1-2, the V gene TRBV5-5; tentatively, D is TRBD1 (6 bases). CDR3 size: 14 residues. Germline V CDR1 and CDR2: SGHKS, YYEKEE (reference sequence). The CDR3 DNA sequence: TGCGCCAGCAGCTCAGACAGGCTAAACTATGGCTACACCTTC. As protein: CASSSDRLNYGYTF.

This clonotype was seen ten or more times. The chain is built from TRBV20-1 and TRBJ2-5; TRBD2 aligns across 8 bases. Germline loops: CDR1 DFQATT, CDR2 SNEGSKA (reference sequence). Trimming cost V 8 bases and J 5 bases; bases outside gene matches: 10. The CDR3 covers 13 residues. The DNA for the CDR3 is TGCAGTCTACATTGGACTAGCACCGAGACCCAGTACTTC. This gives the protein CSLHWTSTETQYF.

This clonotype was detected ten times or more. V and J are TRBV29-1 and TRBJ2-7; maybe TRBD1 (5 bases). The CDR3 length is 11 residues. Germline lookup yields CDR1 SQVTM and CDR2 ANQGSEA. Trimming removed 6 bases from V and 5 bases from J, with 11 bases in between. CDR3 sequence (DNA): TGCAGCGTACGACCCAGGGACGAGCAGTACTTC. It encodes CSVRPRDEQYF.

A word on this clonotype: It may be a read error: a sequence one base away is much more abundant. Given the absence of the conserved phenylalanine or tryptophan at the CDR3 end, a read error is likely. The gene calls are TRBV7-2 and TRBJ2-5; D might be TRBD1 (5 bases). V was cut by 5 bases and J by 5 bases, with 15 bases left in between. The CDR3 sequence is 14 residues long. In germline, CDR1 is SGHTA, CDR2 FQGNSA. CDR3: CASSLRQGLETQYL. CDR3 coding DNA: TGTGCCAGCAGCCTACGCCAGGGATTGGAGACCCAGTACCTC.

CDR3 region: CASRVGMGNSPLHF. CDR3 nucleotide sequence: TGTGCCAGCAGGGTGGGGATGGGGAATTCACCCCTCCACTTT. The chain has TRBV6-1 and TRBJ1-6; D unclear. In germline, CDR1 is MNHNS, CDR2 SASEGT. Trimming cost V 6 bases and J 7 bases, with 13 bases left between them. The CDR3 spans 14 residues.

This rearrangement joins TRBV5-1 to TRBJ2-5; 11 nucleotides align to TRBD2. With V trimmed by 4 bases and J by 4 bases, 6 bases remained unmatched. Germline CDR1 reads SGHRS; CDR2 reads YFSETQ. The CDR3 consists of 15 residues. The CDR3, as DNA: TGCGCCAGCAGCGTTAGCGGGGGGGGGTCAGAGACCCAGTACTTC. Residues: CASSVSGGGSETQYF.

Remarks on this clonotype: This sequence may be a read error, since a much larger clone differs from it by one base. The conserved closing phenylalanine or tryptophan is absent in this CDR3, likely reflecting a read error. The chain recombines TRBV19 with TRBJ1-5, with 10 nucleotides matching TRBD1. This CDR3 is built from 15 residues. The J segment lost 7 bases and the V segment lost 8 bases, leaving 11 bases of the junction unmatched. Germline loops: CDR1 LNHDA, CDR2 SQIVND (reference sequence). In DNA form, the CDR3 reads TGTGCCAGTGCCCGGGAGACAGGGGGCGAGCAGCCCCAGCATCTT. Protein product: CASARETGGEQPQHL.

This clonotype appeared many times. The genes are TRBV28 and TRBJ1-1; no definite D call. CDR1 is MDHEN and CDR2 is SYDVKM in the germline V gene. V lost 6 bases to trimming and J lost 1 base, with 12 bases between them. The CDR3 is made up of 14 amino acids. Written as DNA, the CDR3 is TGTGCCAGCAGGGAACTGTCGCCGAACACTGAAGCTTTCTTT. Its protein product is CASRELSPNTEAFF. Complete variable domain (other parts from reference TRBV28 and TRBJ1-1): DVKVTQSSRYLVKRTGEKVFLECVQDMDHENMFWYRQDPGLGLRLIYFSYDVKMKEKGDIPEGYSVSREKKERFSLILESASTNQTSMYLCASRELSPNTEAFFGQGTRLTVV.

In this sample, this clonotype turned up many times. The chain couples TRBV6-1 to TRBJ2-2; 8 bases agree with TRBD2. Trimming removed 5 bases from V and 4 bases from J; junction bases left unmatched: 6. The V gene's germline CDR1 is MNHNS and CDR2 SASEGT. The CDR3 totals 15 residues. CDR3: CASSRAGAITGELFF. The CDR3 region has the DNA TGTGCCAGCAGTAGAGCGGGGGCCATCACCGGGGAGCTGTTTTTT.

In the case of this clonotype: A much more abundant neighbour one base away suggests this may be a read error. The rearrangement uses TRBV12-3 or TRBV12-4 and TRBJ2-6, with 8 bases fitting TRBD1. The CDR3 has 15 residues. The J segment lost 8 bases and the V segment lost 4 bases, leaving 7 bases of the junction unmatched. CDR3 residues: CASSSRGHGTNVLTF. In DNA form, the CDR3 reads TGTGCCAGCAGTTCCAGGGGGCACGGGACCAACGTCCTGACTTTC.

V usage is TRBV29-1 and J usage is TRBJ1-2; D is unclear. Per the germline V gene, CDR1 is SQVTM and CDR2 is ANQGSEA. V lost 7 bases and J 4 bases, leaving 10 bases between the germline ends. The CDR3 length is 11 residues. The CDR3 nucleotides read TGCAGCGACCAGGTGGGCTATGGCTACACCTTC. Translating gives CSDQVGYGYTF.

The chain recombines TRBV2 with TRBJ1-6; tentatively, D is TRBD1 (5 bases). The CDR3 length is 11 residues. Germline lookup yields CDR1 SNHLY and CDR2 FYNNEI. Trimming pared 3 bases from V and 16 bases from J, leaving 10 bases between. The chain's CDR3 is CASSDRVSLHF. The DNA of the CDR3 is TGTGCCAGCAGTGACAGGGTATCACTCCACTTT.